This paragraph reports one T cell receptor (beta chain). Its specificity is not known. The sample belongs to a study of OX40 agonist ivuxolimab in advanced cancers. Assay used: immunoSEQ multiplex PCR; TCRdb lists only in-frame clones, some missing. The profile shows about 110,000 clones, roughly 90% of them singletons. The ends were cut back, 3 bases at V and 7 bases at J, with 15 bases in the middle. This CDR3 has 15 amino acids. Germline lookup yields CDR1 MNHEY and CDR2 SMNVEV (reference sequence). Study findings and constraints: Expanded clones tended on average to be more numerous among CD8+ T cells than CD4+.

This material consisted of CD4+ or CD8+ T cells sorted from blood, taken in a trial of the OX40 agonist ivuxolimab. The chain joins TRBV27 to TRBJ1-4, with D possibly being TRBD1 (5 bases). The receptor was isolated from an adult with an advanced solid tumor such as melanoma, head and neck, liver or kidney cancer. CDR3 protein: CASSLATGRSEKLFF. Here the CDR3 DNA reads TGTGCCAGCAGTTTGGCTACAGGTAGAAGTGAAAAACTGTTTTTT.